Detailed here is one TCR beta chain. As yet, its antigen is unknown. This sample's time point: after dendritic cell vaccination, including at tumor progression/relapse. PBMC sampling occurred before vaccination, two weeks after the third dose, and at progression. V trimming: 4 bases; J trimming: 6 bases; junction bases outside the gene matches: 11. The germline V gene encodes CDR1 SGHTA and CDR2 FQGNSA. The CDR3 length is 15 residues. The data stem from a study of glioma-infiltrating T cells after dendritic cell vaccination. Overall study context: Between about 2003 and 2012, patients got autologous tumor lysate-pulsed dendritic cell vaccines. Dendritic cells derived from monocytes and pulsed with autologous tumor lysate formed the vaccine. Study findings and constraints: Patients with more pretreatment TILs had longer time to progression and survival.

Assay used: immunoSEQ multiplex PCR; TCRdb lists only in-frame clones, some missing. The sample carries roughly 80,000 clones, 87% recorded once. The rearrangement joins TRBV7-2 to TRBJ1-2; 7 bases fit TRBD1. Sample: blood, taken after dendritic cell vaccination. The TCR originated in a human donor with glioblastoma. The chain's CDR3 is CASSSPLQGLDGYTF. CDR3 DNA: TGTGCCAGCAGCTCGCCGCTACAGGGGTTGGATGGCTACACCTTC.